A single TCR beta chain is shown here with its context. This specimen comes from a study of blood T cell repertoires in COVID-19. The table came from immunoSEQ multiplex PCR; TCRdb's copy has only in-frame clones and leaves some out. The top ten hold 8.4% of the sample, which has about 43,000 clones, 80% to 90% seen once. The ends lost 0 bases at V and 2 bases at J; junction bases unmatched: 5. The length of the CDR3 is 16 residues. CDR1 is LGHDT, CDR2 YNNKEL, per germline (reference sequence). Sequencing was performed on peripheral blood. This receptor was taken from a man aged 55 to 70 with active COVID-19. The chain carries TRBV3-1 (or the pseudogene TRBV3-2) and TRBJ2-5; TRBD2 aligns across 8 bases. The CDR3 sequence: CASSQDRASGQETQYF. The CDR3 DNA reads TGTGCCAGCAGCCAAGATAGAGCTAGCGGGCAAGAGACCCAGTACTTC.